This TCR beta chain came from a study of blood T cell repertoires in COVID-19. Study overall: The cDNA or gDNA used as material had been derived from T cells, B-cell-depleted T cells, or PBMCs.

The CDR3 spans 13 residues. Germline CDR1 is SNHLY and CDR2 is FYNNEI. J gave up 6 bases and V 5 bases, and 4 bases lay outside the gene matches. Profiled with immunoSEQ multiplex PCR; TCRdb holds only in-frame clones, not every one. The data show 200,000 to 250,000 clones, about 90% seen once. The sequence came from a woman aged 25 to 45 who had been exposed to COVID-19. Sequenced sample: PBMCs or T cells enriched from blood (not recorded which). The rearrangement uses TRBV2 and TRBJ1-5; 7 bases align to TRBD1. In nucleotides, the CDR3 is TGTGCCAGCAGTAGCCAGGGGGGTCAGCCCCAGCATTTT. This gives the protein CASSSQGGQPQHF. The variable domain in full, completed from reference TRBV2 and TRBJ1-5, reads EPEVTQTPSHQVTQMGQEVILRCVPISNHLYFYWYRQILGQKVEFLVSFYNNEISEKSEIFDDQFSVERPDGSNFTLKIRSTKLEDSAMYFCASSSQGGQPQHFGDGTRLSIL.